This T cell receptor (beta chain) was sequenced during a study of blood T cell repertoires in COVID-19. Overall study context: The United States, Italy and Spain supplied acute and convalescent COVID-19 samples. Nucleic acid was either cDNA or gDNA, and it came from T cells, B-cell-depleted T cells, or PBMCs.

Under the authors' procedure: Reference gene primer amplification gave estimated nucleated cell counts. Here immunoSEQ multiplex PCR was the method, and the copy in TCRdb shows in-frame clones only, minus some. For V, J and clone size, that table is used; D and trimming come from the DNA. Of 100,000 or so clones listed, around four fifths are singletons. Germline CDR1 and CDR2: GTSNPN and SVGIG (reference sequence). The CDR3 length is 13 residues. Trimming cost V 6 bases and J 1 base, with 12 bases left between them. The chain combines TRBV30 with TRBJ1-2; D call uncertain. The receptor was derived from a man over 45 with active or convalescent COVID-19. The sequenced material came from peripheral blood. The chain's CDR3 is CACVQHLNYGYTF. CDR3 DNA: TGTGCCTGTGTTCAACACCTTAACTATGGCTACACCTTC.